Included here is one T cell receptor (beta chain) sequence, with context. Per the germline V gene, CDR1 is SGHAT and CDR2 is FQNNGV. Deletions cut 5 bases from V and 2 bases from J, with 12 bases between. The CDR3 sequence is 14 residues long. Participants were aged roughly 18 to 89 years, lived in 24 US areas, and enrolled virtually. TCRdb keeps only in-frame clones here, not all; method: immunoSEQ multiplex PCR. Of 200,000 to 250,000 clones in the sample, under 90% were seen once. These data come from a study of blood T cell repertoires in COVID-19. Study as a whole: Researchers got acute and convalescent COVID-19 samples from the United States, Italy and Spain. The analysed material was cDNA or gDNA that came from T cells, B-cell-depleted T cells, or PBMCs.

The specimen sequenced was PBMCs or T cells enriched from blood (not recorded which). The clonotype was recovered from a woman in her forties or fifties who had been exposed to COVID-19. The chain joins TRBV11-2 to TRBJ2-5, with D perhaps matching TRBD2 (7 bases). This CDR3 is CASSRGGGQETQYF. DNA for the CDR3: TGTGCCAGCAGCCGAGGGGGAGGGCAAGAGACCCAGTACTTC.